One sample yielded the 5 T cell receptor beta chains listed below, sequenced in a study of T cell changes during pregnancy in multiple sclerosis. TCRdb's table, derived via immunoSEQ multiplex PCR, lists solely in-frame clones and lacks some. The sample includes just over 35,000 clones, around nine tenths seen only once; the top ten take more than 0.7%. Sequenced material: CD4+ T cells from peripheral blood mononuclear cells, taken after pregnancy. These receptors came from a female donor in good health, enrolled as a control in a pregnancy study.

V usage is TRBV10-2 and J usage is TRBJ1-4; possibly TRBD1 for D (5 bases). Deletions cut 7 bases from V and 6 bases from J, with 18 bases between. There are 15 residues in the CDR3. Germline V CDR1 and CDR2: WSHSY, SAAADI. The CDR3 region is CASTATGTGDEKLFF. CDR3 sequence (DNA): TGCGCCAGCACCGCAACAGGCACAGGTGATGAAAAACTGTTTTTT.

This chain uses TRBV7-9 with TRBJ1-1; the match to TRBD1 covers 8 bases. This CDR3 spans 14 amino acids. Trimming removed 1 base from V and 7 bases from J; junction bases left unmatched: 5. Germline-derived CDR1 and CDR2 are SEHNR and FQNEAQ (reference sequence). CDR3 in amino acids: CASSLGQGIGEAFF. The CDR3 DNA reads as TGTGCCAGCAGCTTAGGACAGGGGATTGGTGAAGCTTTCTTT.

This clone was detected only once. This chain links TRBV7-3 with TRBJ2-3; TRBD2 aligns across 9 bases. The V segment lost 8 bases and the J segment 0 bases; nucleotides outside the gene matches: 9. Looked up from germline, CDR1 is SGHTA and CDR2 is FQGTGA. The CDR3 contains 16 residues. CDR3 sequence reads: CASSVSSGTSTDTQYF. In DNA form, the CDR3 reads TGTGCCAGCTCGGTTTCTAGCGGGACTAGCACAGATACGCAGTATTTT.

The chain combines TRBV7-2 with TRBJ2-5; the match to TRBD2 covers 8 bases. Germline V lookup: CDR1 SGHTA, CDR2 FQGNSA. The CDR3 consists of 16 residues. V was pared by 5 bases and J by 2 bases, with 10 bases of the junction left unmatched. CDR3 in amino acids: CASSTLGGAAQETQYF. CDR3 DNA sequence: TGTGCCAGCAGCACCCTCGGGGGGGCGGCACAAGAGACCCAGTACTTC.

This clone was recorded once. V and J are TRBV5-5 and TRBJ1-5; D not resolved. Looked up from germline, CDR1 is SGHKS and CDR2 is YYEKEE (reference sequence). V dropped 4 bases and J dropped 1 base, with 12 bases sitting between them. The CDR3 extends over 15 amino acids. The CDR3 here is CASSLRLISNQPQHF. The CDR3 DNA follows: TGTGCCAGCAGCCTAAGACTGATCAGCAATCAGCCCCAGCATTTT.